This T cell receptor (beta chain) derives from a study of T cell responses to AZD1222 COVID-19 vaccine. CDR3 size: 16 residues. CDR1 and CDR2 from the germline V gene are SEHNR and FQNEAQ (reference sequence). J gave up 0 bases and V 5 bases, and 10 bases lay outside the gene matches. Sequenced by immunoSEQ multiplex PCR; TCRdb stores in-frame clones only, minus some. Of 110,000 or so clones listed, 75% to 95% are singletons. The sequence was obtained from an adult who received the MenACWY meningococcal vaccine as a control. This specimen was peripheral blood, taken 28 days after the second dose of the MenACWY control vaccine. V usage is TRBV7-9 and J usage is TRBJ2-7; TRBD2 aligns across 7 bases. The chain's CDR3 is CASSPLTSKSSYEQYF. For the CDR3, the DNA is TGTGCCAGCAGCCCACTGACTAGCAAGAGCTCCTACGAGCAGTACTTC.